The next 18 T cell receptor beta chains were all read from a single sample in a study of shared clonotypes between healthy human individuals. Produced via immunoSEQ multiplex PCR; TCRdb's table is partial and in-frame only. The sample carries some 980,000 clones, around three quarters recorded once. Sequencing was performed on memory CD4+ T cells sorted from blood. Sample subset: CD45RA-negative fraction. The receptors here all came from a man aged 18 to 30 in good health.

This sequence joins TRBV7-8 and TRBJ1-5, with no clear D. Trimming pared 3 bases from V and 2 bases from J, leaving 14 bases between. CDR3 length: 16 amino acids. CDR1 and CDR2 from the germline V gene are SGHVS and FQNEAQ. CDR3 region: CASSFKDAGGNQPQHF. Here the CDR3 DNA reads TGTGCCAGCAGCTTCAAGGACGCTGGGGGCAATCAGCCCCAGCATTTT.

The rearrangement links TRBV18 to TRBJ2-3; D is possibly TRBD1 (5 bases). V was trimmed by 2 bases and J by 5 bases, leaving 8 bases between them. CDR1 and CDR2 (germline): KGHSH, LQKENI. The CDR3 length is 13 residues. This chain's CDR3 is CASSPRQIDTQYF. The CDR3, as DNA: TGTGCCAGCTCACCAAGACAGATAGATACGCAGTATTTT.

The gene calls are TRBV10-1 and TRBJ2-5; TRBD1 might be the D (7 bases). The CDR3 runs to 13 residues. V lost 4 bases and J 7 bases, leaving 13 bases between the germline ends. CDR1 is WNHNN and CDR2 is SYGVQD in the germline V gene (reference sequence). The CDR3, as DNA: TGCGCCAGCAGTGGAAGACAGGGAGGGACCCAGTACTTC. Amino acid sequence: CASSGRQGGTQYF.

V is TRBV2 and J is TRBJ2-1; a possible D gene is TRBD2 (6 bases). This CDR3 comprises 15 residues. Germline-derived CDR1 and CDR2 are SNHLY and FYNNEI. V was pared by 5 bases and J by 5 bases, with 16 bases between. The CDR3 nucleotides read TGTGCCAGCAGTCTCAACGGGCTAGCGAACAATGAGCAGTTCTTC. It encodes CASSLNGLANNEQFF.

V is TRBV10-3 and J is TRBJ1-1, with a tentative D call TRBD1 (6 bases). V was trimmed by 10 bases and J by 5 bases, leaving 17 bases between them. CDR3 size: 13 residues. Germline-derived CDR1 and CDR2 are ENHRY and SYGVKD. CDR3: CATSTGSGTEAFF. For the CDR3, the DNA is TGTGCCACCTCGACAGGATCGGGGACTGAAGCTTTCTTT.

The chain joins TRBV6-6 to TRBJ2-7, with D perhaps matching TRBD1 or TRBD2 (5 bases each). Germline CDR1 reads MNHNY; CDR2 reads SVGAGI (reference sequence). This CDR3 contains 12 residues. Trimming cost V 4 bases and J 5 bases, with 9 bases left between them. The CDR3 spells CASSFVGDEQYF. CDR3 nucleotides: TGTGCCAGCAGTTTCGTGGGGGACGAGCAGTACTTC.

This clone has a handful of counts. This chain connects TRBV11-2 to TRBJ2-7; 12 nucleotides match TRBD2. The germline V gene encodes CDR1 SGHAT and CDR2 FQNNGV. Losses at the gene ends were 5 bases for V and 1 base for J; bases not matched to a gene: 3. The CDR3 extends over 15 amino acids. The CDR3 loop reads CASSRGLAGSYEQYF. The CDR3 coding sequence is TGTGCCAGCAGCCGTGGACTAGCGGGATCCTACGAGCAGTACTTC.

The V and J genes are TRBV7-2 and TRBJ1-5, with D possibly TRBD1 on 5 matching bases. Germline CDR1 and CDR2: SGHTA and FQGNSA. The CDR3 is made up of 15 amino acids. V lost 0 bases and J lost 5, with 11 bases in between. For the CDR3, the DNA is TGTGCCAGCAGCTTAGCCGGGGGTCTCGATCAGCCCCAGCATTTT. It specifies CASSLAGGLDQPQHF. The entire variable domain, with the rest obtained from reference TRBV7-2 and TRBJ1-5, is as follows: GAGVSQSPSNKVTEKGKDVELRCDPISGHTALYWYRQSLGQGLEFLIYFQGNSAPDKSGLPSDRFSAERTGGSVSTLTIQRTQQEDSAVYLCASSLAGGLDQPQHFGDGTRLSIL.

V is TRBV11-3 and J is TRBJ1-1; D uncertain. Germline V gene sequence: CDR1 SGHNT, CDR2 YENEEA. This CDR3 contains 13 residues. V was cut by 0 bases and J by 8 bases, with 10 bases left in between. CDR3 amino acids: CASSLDRMGEAFF. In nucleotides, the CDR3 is TGTGCCAGCAGCTTAGATCGGATGGGGGAAGCTTTCTTT.

This CDR3 is CASSPSRGTNVLTF. In DNA form, the CDR3 reads TGCGCCAGCAGTCCAAGCAGGGGGACCAACGTCCTGACTTTC. V and J are TRBV10-2 and TRBJ2-6; 7 nucleotides line up with TRBD1. The CDR3 covers 14 residues. The V segment lost 5 bases and the J segment 8 bases; nucleotides outside the gene matches: 6. CDR1 and CDR2 (germline): WSHSY, SAAADI.

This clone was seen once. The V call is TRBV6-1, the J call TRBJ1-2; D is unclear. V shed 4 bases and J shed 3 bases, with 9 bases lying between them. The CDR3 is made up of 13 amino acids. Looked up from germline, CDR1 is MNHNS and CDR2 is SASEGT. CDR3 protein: CASSVYDDYGYTF. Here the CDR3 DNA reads TGTGCCAGCAGTGTTTATGACGACTATGGCTACACCTTC.

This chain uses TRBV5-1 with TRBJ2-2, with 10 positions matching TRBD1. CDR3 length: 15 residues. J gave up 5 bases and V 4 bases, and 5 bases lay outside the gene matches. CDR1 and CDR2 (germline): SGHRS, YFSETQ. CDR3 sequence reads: CASSLGQGKTGELFF. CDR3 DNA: TGCGCCAGCAGCCTGGGACAGGGGAAGACCGGGGAGCTGTTTTTT.

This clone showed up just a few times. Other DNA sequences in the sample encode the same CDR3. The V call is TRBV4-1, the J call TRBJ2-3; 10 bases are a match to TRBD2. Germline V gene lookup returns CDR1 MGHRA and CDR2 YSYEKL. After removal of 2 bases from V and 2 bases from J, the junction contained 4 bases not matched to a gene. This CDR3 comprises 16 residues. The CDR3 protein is CASSQRTSGYTDTQYF. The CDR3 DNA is TGCGCCAGCAGCCAAAGGACTAGCGGATACACAGATACGCAGTATTTT.

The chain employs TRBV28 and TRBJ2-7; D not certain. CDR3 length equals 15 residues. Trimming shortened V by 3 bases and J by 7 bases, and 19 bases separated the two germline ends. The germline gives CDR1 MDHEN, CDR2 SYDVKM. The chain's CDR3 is CASSFGVAGFGEQYF. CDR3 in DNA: TGTGCCAGCAGTTTTGGGGTGGCTGGATTTGGGGAGCAGTACTTC.

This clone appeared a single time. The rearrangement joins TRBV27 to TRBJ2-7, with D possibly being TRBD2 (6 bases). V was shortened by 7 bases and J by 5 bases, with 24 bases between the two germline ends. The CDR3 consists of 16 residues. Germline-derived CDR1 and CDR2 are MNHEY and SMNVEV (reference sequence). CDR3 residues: CASTPWGDASTNEQYF. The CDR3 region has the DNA TGTGCCAGCACCCCCTGGGGGGATGCGTCGACTAACGAGCAGTACTTC.

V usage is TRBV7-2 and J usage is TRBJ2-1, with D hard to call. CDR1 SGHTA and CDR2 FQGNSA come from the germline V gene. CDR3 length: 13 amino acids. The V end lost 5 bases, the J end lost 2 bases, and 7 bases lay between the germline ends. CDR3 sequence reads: CASSGVAYNEQFF. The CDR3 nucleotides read TGTGCCAGCAGCGGGGTCGCCTACAATGAGCAGTTCTTC.

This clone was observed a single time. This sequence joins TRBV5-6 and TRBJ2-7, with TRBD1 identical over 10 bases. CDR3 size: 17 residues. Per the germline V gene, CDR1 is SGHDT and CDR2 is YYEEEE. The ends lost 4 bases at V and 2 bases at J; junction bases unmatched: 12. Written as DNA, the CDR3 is TGTGCCAGCAGCCCCGGGACAGGGGTGTTAGGTGCCTACGAGCAGTACTTC. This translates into CASSPGTGVLGAYEQYF.

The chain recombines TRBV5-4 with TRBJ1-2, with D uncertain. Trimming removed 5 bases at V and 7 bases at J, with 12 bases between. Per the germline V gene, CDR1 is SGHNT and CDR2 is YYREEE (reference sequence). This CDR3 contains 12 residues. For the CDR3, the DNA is TGTGCCAGCAGGTTGCTAGGAGGTGGCTACACCTTC. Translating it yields CASRLLGGGYTF.